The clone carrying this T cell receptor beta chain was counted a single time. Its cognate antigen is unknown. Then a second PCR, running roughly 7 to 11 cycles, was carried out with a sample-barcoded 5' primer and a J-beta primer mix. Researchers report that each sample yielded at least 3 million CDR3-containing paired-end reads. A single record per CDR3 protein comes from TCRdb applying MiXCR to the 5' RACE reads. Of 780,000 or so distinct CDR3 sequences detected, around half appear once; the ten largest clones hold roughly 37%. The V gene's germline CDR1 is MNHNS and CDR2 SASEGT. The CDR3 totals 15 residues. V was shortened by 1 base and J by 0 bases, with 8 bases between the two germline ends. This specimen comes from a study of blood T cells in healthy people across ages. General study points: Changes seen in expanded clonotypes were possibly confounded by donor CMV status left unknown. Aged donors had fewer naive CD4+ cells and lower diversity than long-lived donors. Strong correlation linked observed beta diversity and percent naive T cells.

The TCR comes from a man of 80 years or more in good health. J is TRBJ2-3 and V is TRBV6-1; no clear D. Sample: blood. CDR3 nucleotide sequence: TGTGCCAGCAGTGAAGATCTAGGAAGCACAGATACGCAGTATTTT. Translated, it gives CASSEDLGSTDTQYF.